The sequence of this T cell receptor (beta chain) was determined in a study of technical replicates of blood from a few donors. The assay was immunoSEQ multiplex PCR, and TCRdb's table has in-frame clones only and misses some. Seen here are around 77,000 clones, around 90% observed once, and the top ten hold 0.41%. Trimming left V 5 bases short and J 5 bases short, with 13 bases between. The CDR3 is made up of 14 amino acids. Germline V gene sequence: CDR1 SGDLS, CDR2 YYNGEE. The sequence was obtained from a human donor in good health. The chain has TRBV9 and TRBJ2-2; TRBD2 is a possible D gene (5 bases). The sequenced sample was T cells isolated from PBMCs. CDR3: CASREVGETGELFF. The CDR3 DNA reads as TGTGCCAGCAGGGAAGTCGGGGAAACCGGGGAGCTGTTTTTT. Together with reference TRBV9 and TRBJ2-2, the CDR3 gives the full variable domain: DSGVTQTPKHLITATGQRVTLRCSPRSGDLSVYWYQQSLDQGLQFLIQYYNGEERAKGNILERFSAQQFPDLHSELNLSSLELGDSALYFCASREVGETGELFFGEGSRLTVL.